Following are 17 T cell receptor beta chains from one sample sequenced in a study of regulatory and conventional T cells in RAG deficiency. Method: immunoSEQ multiplex PCR; TCRdb's copy keeps in-frame clones and lacks some. The sample consists of tens of thousands of clones, approximately 91% of them appearing once. This sample also belongs to another study, concerning regulatory T cells. This second study notes: The PCR used 52 TRBV and 13 TRBJ primers.

The specimen was CD8+ T cells sorted from blood. Source of these receptors: a human donor in good health.

This sequence joins TRBV30 and TRBJ2-2; the match to TRBD2 covers 7 bases. The CDR3 runs to 15 residues. Germline loops: CDR1 GTSNPN, CDR2 SVGIG (reference sequence). DNA of the CDR3: TGTGCGAAACAGATGGGGGGGTCGAACACCGGGGAGCTGTTTTTT. Residues: CAKQMGGSNTGELFF.

The CDR3 bases are TGTGCCAGTAGCAAGGGACAGGGGGCAGGGGATACGCAGTATTTT. Amino acids: CASSKGQGAGDTQYF. The V call is TRBV19, the J call TRBJ2-3, with 12 positions matching TRBD1. Unmatched junction bases numbered 7, after V lost 6 bases and J lost 6 bases. CDR3 length: 15 residues. CDR1 LNHDA and CDR2 SQIVND come from the germline V gene (reference sequence).

This sequence joins TRBV20-1 and TRBJ2-5; D not resolved. The germline V gene encodes CDR1 DFQATT and CDR2 SNEGSKA (reference sequence). V was pared by 3 bases and J by 7 bases, with 6 bases between. The CDR3 is 10 amino acids. In DNA form, the CDR3 reads TGCAGTGCTAGGTCAGGGACCCAGTACTTC. Translated, it gives CSARSGTQYF.

This chain connects TRBV28 to TRBJ2-7; TRBD1 matches 8 bases. V dropped 7 bases and J dropped 5; count of bases not matched to a gene: 7. Germline V gives CDR1 MDHEN, CDR2 SYDVKM. The CDR3 contains 13 residues. The CDR3 DNA is TGTGCCAGCACGGGGCAGGGGGCTAACGAGCAGTACTTC. Protein: CASTGQGANEQYF.

The chain carries TRBV2 and TRBJ2-3, with D unresolved. Germline-derived CDR1 and CDR2 are SNHLY and FYNNEI. This CDR3 has 12 amino acids. V gave up 9 bases and J gave up 0 bases, with 7 bases separating them. The CDR3 reads CARPTSTDTQYF. The CDR3 DNA follows: TGTGCCAGACCCACCAGCACAGATACGCAGTATTTT.

The genes are TRBV27 and TRBJ2-2, with D unclear. Germline V gives CDR1 MNHEY, CDR2 SMNVEV (reference sequence). V gave up 8 bases and J gave up 0 bases, with 13 bases separating them. The CDR3 is 15 amino acids. The DNA for the CDR3 is TGTGCCAGCCGTCAACACGCCGCGAACACCGGGGAGCTGTTTTTT. This sequence encodes CASRQHAANTGELFF.

The chain is built from TRBV7-9 and TRBJ2-2; D might be TRBD2 (7 bases). Deletions cut 1 base from V and 3 bases from J, with 9 bases between. Germline lookup yields CDR1 SEHNR and CDR2 FQNEAQ (reference sequence). There are 15 residues in the CDR3. CDR3 loop: CASSLGEGDTGELFF. DNA of the CDR3: TGTGCCAGCAGCTTAGGGGAGGGGGACACCGGGGAGCTGTTTTTT.

J is TRBJ2-5 and V is TRBV10-2, with D perhaps TRBD2 (7 bases). Trimming left V 10 bases short and J 0 bases short, with 21 bases between. The germline CDR1 and CDR2 sequences are WSHSY and SAAADI. The CDR3 runs to 16 residues. The CDR3, as DNA: TGCGCCACTATGGATCCTCTGGGGGGGCACCAAGAGACCCAGTACTTC. This gives the protein CATMDPLGGHQETQYF.

V usage is TRBV9 and J usage is TRBJ2-3; 7 bases are a match to TRBD2. The CDR3 runs 15 residues. From germline, CDR1 is SGDLS and CDR2 YYNGEE. The junction had 8 bases not matched to a gene; V was cut back by 5 bases and J by 2 bases. Here the CDR3 DNA reads TGTGCCAGCAGGAGAAGGCTAGCGGACACAGATACGCAGTATTTT. Translating gives CASRRRLADTDTQYF.

This chain connects TRBV12-2 to TRBJ2-7; TRBD2 is the table's D call, not checked against the DNA. TRBV12-2 is listed as a pseudogene. This CDR3 has 15 residues. The CDR3 nucleotides read TGTGCAAGTCGCTTGATGGGAGGGCCGGCCTACGAGCAGTACTTC. Protein product: CASRLMGGPAYEQYF.

This chain links TRBV30 with TRBJ2-1; tentative D call: TRBD2 (6 bases). This CDR3 is 15 amino acids long. V lost 4 bases and J 0 bases, leaving 13 bases between the germline ends. Germline values: CDR1 GTSNPN, CDR2 SVGIG (reference sequence). CDR3 sequence (DNA): TGTGCCTGGAATGGCGGGATAGTCTCCTACAATGAGCAGTTCTTC. Translation: CAWNGGIVSYNEQFF.

This chain links TRBV28 with TRBJ1-6, with TRBD1 as a possible D gene (6 bases). Trimming left V 8 bases short and J 11 bases short, with 22 bases between. Germline-derived CDR1 and CDR2 are MDHEN and SYDVKM. The CDR3 covers 15 residues. As DNA, the CDR3 is TGTGCCAGCGTGATAGGGGGGCAGGGGATGACACCCCTCCACTTT. Amino acid sequence: CASVIGGQGMTPLHF.

Remarks on this clone: This CDR3 is also generated by other DNA sequences in the sample. The gene calls are TRBV19 and TRBJ2-7; 10 bases are shared with TRBD1. This CDR3 contains 14 residues. Germline V lookup: CDR1 LNHDA, CDR2 SQIVND (reference sequence). V was pared by 5 bases and J by 4 bases, with 5 bases of the junction left unmatched. The CDR3 DNA reads as TGTGCCAGTAGTCCGACAGGGGGCTCGTACGAGCAGTACTTC. Translating it yields CASSPTGGSYEQYF.

The chain recombines TRBV27 with TRBJ2-7; D call uncertain. CDR1 is MNHEY, CDR2 SMNVEV, per germline (reference sequence). The CDR3 contains 13 residues. Trimming left V 3 bases short and J 4 bases short, with 10 bases between. Written as DNA, the CDR3 is TGTGCCAGCAGTTTTAGTACGGAATACGAGCAGTACTTC. It specifies CASSFSTEYEQYF.

This clone was seen once. The genes are TRBV5-4 and TRBJ1-1; TRBD1 aligns across 8 bases. The CDR3 is 14 amino acids. With 4 bases clipped from V and 1 base from J, the junction kept 3 bases outside the gene matches. Germline assignment: CDR1 SGHNT and CDR2 YYREEE (reference sequence). CDR3 bases: TGTGCCAGCAGCGGCGGACAGGGGAACACTGAAGCTTTCTTT. Translation gives CASSGGQGNTEAFF.

The V call is TRBV5-5, the J call TRBJ2-7; the D is unclear. CDR1 SGHKS and CDR2 YYEKEE come from the germline V gene (reference sequence). V was cut by 0 bases and J by 2 bases, with 6 bases left in between. The CDR3 is made up of 13 amino acids. The CDR3 protein is CASSLAAAYEQYF. In DNA form, the CDR3 reads TGTGCCAGCAGCTTGGCGGCAGCCTACGAGCAGTACTTC.

The chain combines TRBV11-2 with TRBJ1-5, with 8 bases fitting TRBD1. The CDR3 is 15 residues long. CDR1 and CDR2 from the germline V gene are SGHAT and FQNNGV. V gave up 5 bases and J gave up 0 bases; unmatched junction bases: 3. As DNA, the CDR3 is TGTGCCAGCAGCCCGACAGGGGATAGCAATCAGCCCCAGCATTTT. It yields the protein CASSPTGDSNQPQHF.